The T cell receptor beta chain described here comes from a study of OX40 agonist ivuxolimab in advanced cancers. Study in general: Each patient was given ivuxolimab into a vein every 2 weeks, at 0.01 to 10 mg/kg.

Concerning this clone itself: Its antigen remains unknown.

Here immunoSEQ multiplex PCR was the method, and the copy in TCRdb shows in-frame clones only, minus some. Counted here are about 43,000 clones, around nine tenths occurring once; the ten biggest clones make up roughly 10%. The V and J ends lost 2 bases and 2 bases, in that order; junction bases with no gene match: 5. The CDR3 extends over 16 amino acids. From germline, CDR1 is LGHNA and CDR2 YSLEER. Study-wide results and limits: Expanded clones were, on average, more numerous in CD8+ T cells than in CD4+.

Specimen: CD4+ or CD8+ T cells sorted from blood, collected in a trial of the OX40 agonist ivuxolimab. The origin of this receptor is an adult with an advanced solid tumor such as melanoma, head and neck, liver or kidney cancer. V usage is TRBV4-3 and J usage is TRBJ2-3; 9 nucleotides agree with TRBD2. Here the CDR3 reads CASSQLAGEYTDTQYF. For the CDR3, the DNA is TGCGCCAGCAGCCAATTAGCGGGGGAGTACACAGATACGCAGTATTTT.